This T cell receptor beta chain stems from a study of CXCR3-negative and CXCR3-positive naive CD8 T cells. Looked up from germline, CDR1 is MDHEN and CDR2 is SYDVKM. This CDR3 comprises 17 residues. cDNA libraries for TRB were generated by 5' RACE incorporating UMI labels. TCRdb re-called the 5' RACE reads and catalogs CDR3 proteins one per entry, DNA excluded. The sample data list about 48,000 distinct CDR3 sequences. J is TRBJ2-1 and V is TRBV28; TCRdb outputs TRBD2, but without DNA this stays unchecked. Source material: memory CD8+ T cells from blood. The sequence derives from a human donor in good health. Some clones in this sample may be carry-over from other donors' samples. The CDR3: CASSPPSSGPVFNEQFF.